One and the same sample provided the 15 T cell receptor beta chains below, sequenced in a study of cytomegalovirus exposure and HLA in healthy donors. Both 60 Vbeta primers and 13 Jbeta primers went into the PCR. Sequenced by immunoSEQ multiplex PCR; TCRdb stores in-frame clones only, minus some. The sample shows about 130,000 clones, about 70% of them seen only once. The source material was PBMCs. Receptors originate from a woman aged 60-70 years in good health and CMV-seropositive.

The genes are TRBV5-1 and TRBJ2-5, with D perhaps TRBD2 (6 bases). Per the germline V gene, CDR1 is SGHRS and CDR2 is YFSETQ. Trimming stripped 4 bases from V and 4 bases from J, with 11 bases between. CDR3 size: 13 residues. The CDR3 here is CASSGGSGETQYF. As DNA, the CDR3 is TGCGCCAGCAGCGGGGGGAGCGGAGAGACCCAGTACTTC.

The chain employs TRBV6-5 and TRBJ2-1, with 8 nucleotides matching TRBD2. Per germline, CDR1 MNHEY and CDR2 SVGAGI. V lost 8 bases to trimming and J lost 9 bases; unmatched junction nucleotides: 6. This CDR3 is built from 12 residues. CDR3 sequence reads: CASRGAGAEQFF. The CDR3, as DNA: TGTGCCAGCCGCGGAGCGGGAGCTGAGCAGTTCTTC.

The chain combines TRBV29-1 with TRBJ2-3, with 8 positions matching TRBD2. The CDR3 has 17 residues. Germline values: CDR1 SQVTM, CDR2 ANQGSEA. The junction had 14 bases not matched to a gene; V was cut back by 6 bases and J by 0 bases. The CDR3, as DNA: TGCAGCGTCGTTGGGACTAGTCAGCGGAGTAGCACAGATACGCAGTATTTT. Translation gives CSVVGTSQRSSTDTQYF.

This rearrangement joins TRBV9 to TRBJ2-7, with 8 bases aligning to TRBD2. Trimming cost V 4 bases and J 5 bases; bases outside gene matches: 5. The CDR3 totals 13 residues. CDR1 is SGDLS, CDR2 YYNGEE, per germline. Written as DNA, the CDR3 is TGTGCCAGCAGCCCCGATAGCGGGAACGAGCAGTACTTC. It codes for CASSPDSGNEQYF.

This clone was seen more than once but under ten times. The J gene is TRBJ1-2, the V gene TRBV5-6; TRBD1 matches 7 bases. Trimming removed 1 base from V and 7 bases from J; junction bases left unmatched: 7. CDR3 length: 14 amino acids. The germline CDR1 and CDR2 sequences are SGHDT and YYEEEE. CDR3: CASSLRDSPIGYTF. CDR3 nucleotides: TGTGCCAGCAGCTTGCGGGACAGCCCTATTGGCTACACCTTC.

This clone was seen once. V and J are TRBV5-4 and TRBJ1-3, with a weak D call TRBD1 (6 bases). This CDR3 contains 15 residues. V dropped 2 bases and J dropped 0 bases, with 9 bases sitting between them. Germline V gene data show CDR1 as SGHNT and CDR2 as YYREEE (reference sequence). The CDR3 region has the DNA TGTGCCAGCAGCTTACGGACAGCCTCTGGAAACACCATATATTTT. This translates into CASSLRTASGNTIYF.

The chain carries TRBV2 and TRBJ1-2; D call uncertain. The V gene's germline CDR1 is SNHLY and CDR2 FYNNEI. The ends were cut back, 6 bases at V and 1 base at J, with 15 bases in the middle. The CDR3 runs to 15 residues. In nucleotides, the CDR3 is TGTGCCAGCAGGACGCAGGTAGTGAGTAACTATGGCTACACCTTC. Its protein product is CASRTQVVSNYGYTF.

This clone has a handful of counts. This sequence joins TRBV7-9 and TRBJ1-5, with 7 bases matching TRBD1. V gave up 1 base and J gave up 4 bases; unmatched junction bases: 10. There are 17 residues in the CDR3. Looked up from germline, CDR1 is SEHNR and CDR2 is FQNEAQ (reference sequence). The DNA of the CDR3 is TGTGCCAGCAGCTTAGGTGGGACAGCAAATTCAAATCAGCCCCAGCATTTT. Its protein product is CASSLGGTANSNQPQHF.

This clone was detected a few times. The CDR3 coding sequence is TGCGCCAGCAGCTCGACTAGCAGAAGCTCCTACAATGAGCAGTTCTTC. As protein: CASSSTSRSSYNEQFF. The chain uses TRBV5-1 and TRBJ2-1; 7 bases are shared with TRBD2. V trimming: 3 bases; J trimming: 0 bases; junction bases outside the gene matches: 6. The CDR3 consists of 16 residues. Germline loops: CDR1 SGHRS, CDR2 YFSETQ.

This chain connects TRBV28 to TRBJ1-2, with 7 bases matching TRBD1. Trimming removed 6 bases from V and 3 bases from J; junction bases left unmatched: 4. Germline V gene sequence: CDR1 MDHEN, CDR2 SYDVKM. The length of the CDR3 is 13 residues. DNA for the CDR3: TGTGCCAGCAGGCGGACAGGAGACTATGGCTACACCTTC. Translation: CASRRTGDYGYTF.

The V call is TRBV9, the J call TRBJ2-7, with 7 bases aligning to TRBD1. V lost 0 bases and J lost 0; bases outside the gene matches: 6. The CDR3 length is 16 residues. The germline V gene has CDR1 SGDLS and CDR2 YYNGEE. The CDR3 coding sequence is TGTGCCAGCAGCGTAGCCGAGGGGGCTAGCTCCTACGAGCAGTACTTC. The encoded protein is CASSVAEGASSYEQYF.

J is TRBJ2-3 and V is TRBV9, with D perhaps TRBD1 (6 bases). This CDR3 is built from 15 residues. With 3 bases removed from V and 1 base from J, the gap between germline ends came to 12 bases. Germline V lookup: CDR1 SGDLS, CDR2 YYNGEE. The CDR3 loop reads CASSATGLGTDTQYF. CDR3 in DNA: TGTGCCAGCAGCGCGACAGGTCTGGGCACAGATACGCAGTATTTT.

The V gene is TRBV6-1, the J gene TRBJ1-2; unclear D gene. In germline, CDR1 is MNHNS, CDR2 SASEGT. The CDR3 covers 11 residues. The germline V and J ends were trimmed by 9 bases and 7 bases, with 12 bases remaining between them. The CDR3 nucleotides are TGTGCCAGGACATCCCTCTCTGGCTACACCTTC. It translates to CARTSLSGYTF.

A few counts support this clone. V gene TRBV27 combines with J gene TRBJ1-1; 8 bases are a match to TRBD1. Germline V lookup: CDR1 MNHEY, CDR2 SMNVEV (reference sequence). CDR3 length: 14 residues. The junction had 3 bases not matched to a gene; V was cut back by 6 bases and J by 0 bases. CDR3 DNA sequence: TGTGCCAGCAGGGACAGGGCGATGAACACTGAAGCTTTCTTT. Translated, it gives CASRDRAMNTEAFF.

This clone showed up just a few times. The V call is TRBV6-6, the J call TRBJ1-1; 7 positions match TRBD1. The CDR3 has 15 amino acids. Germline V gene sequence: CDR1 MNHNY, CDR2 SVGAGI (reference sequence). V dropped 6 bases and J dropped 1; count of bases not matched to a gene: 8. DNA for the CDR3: TGTGCCAGCAGAAAGAAGGGACAGCCGAACACTGAAGCTTTCTTT. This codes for CASRKKGQPNTEAFF.